This TCR beta chain was observed in a study of vaccination and CD4 T cells after COVID-19. Study as a whole: Once diagnosed, patients had post-COVID samples drawn a median about 110 days later (range 35 to 161).

The CDR3 is 12 residues long. Germline V CDR1 and CDR2: GTSNPN, SVGIG (reference sequence). V dropped 5 bases and J dropped 1 base, with 8 bases sitting between them. Treatment given: approximately nine-day PBMC culture with coronavirus spike peptide pools or control peptides (ViraFEST assay). Those CD4+ T cells from the unexposed donor predate the COVID-19 pandemic (2011-2018). When enough cells were available, unexposed-donor CD4+ T cells were probed with SARS-CoV-2 S/N and four cold-coronavirus spikes. An Oncomine TCR Beta short-read assay was used to sequence the DNA from cultured CD4+ T cells. Genomic DNA was drawn out of CD4+ T cells grown in culture. TCRdb ran MiXCR on the PCR reads and lists one entry per CDR3 protein. The top ten hold around a third of the sample, which has thousands of distinct CDR3 sequences, 34% seen once. Comments on this clonotype: Its antigen is unidentified.

The chain carries TRBV30 and TRBJ1-2; D not resolved. The sequencing sample was made of CD4+ T cells from blood, cultured in vitro. The clonotype was recovered from a human donor in good health. The CDR3 region has the DNA TGTGCCTGGGAAAGGGTTAACTATGGCTACACCTTC. This codes for CAWERVNYGYTF.